This section outlines one T cell receptor beta chain sequence together with its context. What it binds is unknown. There are 13 residues in the CDR3. CDR1 is MDHEN, CDR2 SYDVKM, per germline. Trimming took off 5 bases at V and 5 bases at J, with 12 bases between the two ends. This specimen belongs to a study of T cell clones after liver transplantation. Study-level information: Liver transplant recipients had immunosuppression withdrawal attempted within 2 years.

Findings and limits, study-wide: Post-transplant time points were not standardized, so conclusions are preliminary.

Profiling relied on immunoSEQ multiplex PCR, and the TCRdb table lists in-frame clones only, not all of them. The data contain 72,000 or so clones, roughly 85% of them singletons. The sequence came from a human patient who received a liver transplant. The T cells may partly be graft donor cells. Material: CD4+ T cells from blood, obtained at the 22-month timepoint. V is TRBV28 and J is TRBJ2-5; D call uncertain. CDR3 bases: TGTGCCAGCAGTCCGACATCCGGGGAGACCCAGTACTTC. It codes for CASSPTSGETQYF. The complete variable domain, with remaining parts taken from reference TRBV28 and TRBJ2-5, reads DVKVTQSSRYLVKRTGEKVFLECVQDMDHENMFWYRQDPGLGLRLIYFSYDVKMKEKGDIPEGYSVSREKKERFSLILESASTNQTSMYLCASSPTSGETQYFGPGTRLLVL.